These T cell receptor beta chains were read from a single sample in a study of long-term antiretroviral therapy in people with HIV. Produced via immunoSEQ multiplex PCR; TCRdb's table is partial and in-frame only. The sample shows about 21,000 clones, roughly 79% of them seen only once. Sequenced material: unsorted PBMCs, taken 0.1 years before starting antiretroviral therapy. These receptors originate from a man aged 40-49 years with HIV. CDR3s include the opening cysteine and the closing phenylalanine or tryptophan. Each record gives: D gene, clone size, V gene, J gene, CDR3 DNA, CDR3 protein. The D gene is left open where the match is weak. Rows give clone size only sometimes, using once, few, many, or a class for an expanded clone.

>NA|NA|TRBV2|TRBJ2-7
TGTGCCAGCAGGGAGGGACAGTTTCTGACCTACGAGCAGTACTTC
CASREGQFLTYEQYF
>NA|NA|TRBV28|TRBJ2-1
TGTGCCAGCAGTTCGCCCTCCCCCGGGAGCCACAATGAGCAGTTCTTC
CASSSPSPGSHNEQFF
>NA|NA|TRBV5-1|TRBJ2-5
TGCGCCAGCAGCTCCCCCGGGACTCCGGGCAAGGAGACCCAGTACTTC
CASSSPGTPGKETQYF
>NA|NA|TRBV2|TRBJ2-7
TGTGCCAGCAGTTCCGACGGGTCCTACGAGCAGTACTTC
CASSSDGSYEQYF
>NA|NA|TRBV5-1|TRBJ2-5
TGCGCCAGCAGCTTGGAAGGTAGCTATGAGACCCAGTACTTC
CASSLEGSYETQYF
>NA|NA|TRBV7-3|TRBJ2-2
TGTGCCAGCAGCTTAAGTGGCACCGGGGAGCTGTTTTTT
CASSLSGTGELFF
>TRBD2|NA|TRBV4-2|TRBJ2-1
TGTGCCAGCAGCCAAGCGGCGGGGGGCCTCTACAATGAGCAGTTCTTC
CASSQAAGGLYNEQFF
>NA|NA|TRBV28|TRBJ1-1
TGTGCCAGCAGTTCGGAAGGGGCCCTGAACACTGAAGCTTTCTTT
CASSSEGALNTEAFF
>TRBD1|NA|TRBV10-3|TRBJ1-3
TGTGCCTCCGGGACAGGGCGACCCTCTGGAAACACCATATATTTT
CASGTGRPSGNTIYF
>NA|NA|TRBV7-2|TRBJ1-5
TGTGCCAGCAGCTTAGGGTCACATCAGCCCCAGCATTTT
CASSLGSHQPQHF
>NA|NA|TRBV7-8|TRBJ2-1
TGTGCCAGCAGTTCCCCGCGTCTCGGGCAGTTCTTC
CASSSPRLGQFF
>TRBD2|NA|TRBV4-2|TRBJ2-2
TGTGCCAGCAGCCAAGAATCGGGGGGGATAGCCGGGGAGCTGTTTTTT
CASSQESGGIAGELFF
>NA|once|TRBV6-5|TRBJ2-5
TGTGCCAGCAGTTACTCAGGTTCGGGGTACCAAGAGACCCAGTACTTC
CASSYSGSGYQETQYF
>NA|NA|TRBV6-6|TRBJ1-1
TGTGCCAGCAGTCCACCACGGGGCACCACTGAAGCTTTCTTT
CASSPPRGTTEAFF
>TRBD1|NA|TRBV11-3|TRBJ2-7
TGTGCCAGCAGCTTACGGGGGACAGGCACCTACGAGCAGTACTTC
CASSLRGTGTYEQYF
>TRBD2|NA|TRBV10-2|TRBJ2-3
TGCGCCAGCAGTGAGCCTAGGCAGGGACGCCCTAGCGGGAGGGCCGTCACAGATACGCAGTATTTT
CASSEPRQGRPSGRAVTDTQYF
>NA|NA|TRBV27|TRBJ2-5
TGTGCCAGCAGTTTAGCGCCCGGGCGGGAGACCCAGTACTTC
CASSLAPGRETQYF
>NA|NA|TRBV19|TRBJ1-4
TGTGCCAGTAGTACCAGAGATGCAACTAATGAAAAACTGTTTTTT
CASSTRDATNEKLFF
>NA|NA|TRBV5-1|TRBJ2-5
TGCGCCAGCAGCTTGGAAGAGACCCAGTACTTC
CASSLEETQYF
>NA|NA|TRBV27|TRBJ2-2
TGTGCCAGCAGTTGGGGTTGGGGGGCGGCCGGGGAGCTGTTTTTT
CASSWGWGAAGELFF
>NA|NA|TRBV9|TRBJ2-7
TGTGCCAGCAGCCTAGAAGCCTTTGATGAGCAGTACTTC
CASSLEAFDEQYF
>TRBD1|NA|TRBV18|TRBJ1-5
TGTGCCAGCTCACCTCTGACAGGGTCCAGTCAGCCCCAGCATTTT
CASSPLTGSSQPQHF
>NA|few|TRBV7-9|TRBJ2-1
TGTGCCAGCAGCTTGGGGCTAGCGATCAATGAGCAGTTCTTC
CASSLGLAINEQFF
>NA|few|TRBV5-4|TRBJ2-5
TGTGCCAGCAGCTTGGACTGGGAAGAGACCCAGTACTTC
CASSLDWEETQYF
>TRBD2|NA|TRBV6-1|TRBJ2-5
TGTGCCAGCAGGACTAGCGGGGGGCGAGAGACCCAGTACTTC
CASRTSGGRETQYF
>NA|NA|TRBV11-2|TRBJ1-1
TGTGCCAGCAGCCTACAGAACACTGAAGCTTTCTTT
CASSLQNTEAFF
>NA|NA|TRBV13|TRBJ2-1
TGTGCCAGCAGCTTAGGACGACTGGAGCAGTTCTTC
CASSLGRLEQFF
>TRBD1|few|TRBV10-1|TRBJ1-2
TGCGCCAGCAGTGATCCGGTGCAGGGGGCGGGGGGTGGCTACACCTTC
CASSDPVQGAGGGYTF
>TRBD1|NA|TRBV27|TRBJ2-7
TGTGCCAGCAGTTCCGGGACAGGGGTCTCCTACGAGCAGTACTTC
CASSSGTGVSYEQYF
>NA|NA|TRBV6-5|TRBJ2-7
TGTGCCAGCACTACAGGCCTGTTCTACGAGCAGTACTTC
CASTTGLFYEQYF
>NA|NA|TRBV4-1|TRBJ2-2
TGCGCCAGCAGCCAAGATCCCGGGGCAGGGACCGGGGAGCTGTTTTTT
CASSQDPGAGTGELFF
>NA|NA|TRBV6-6|TRBJ1-5
TGTGCCAGCAGTTACCTGGACAGCTATAGCAATCAGCCCCAGCATTTT
CASSYLDSYSNQPQHF
>NA|NA|TRBV5-1|TRBJ2-3
TGCGCCAGCAGCTCCGGAGGGTTCGGCACAGATACGCAGTATTTT
CASSSGGFGTDTQYF
>TRBD1|NA|TRBV5-1|TRBJ2-3
TGCGCCAGCAGCCCCGGACAGGGAACAGATACGCAGTATTTT
CASSPGQGTDTQYF
>TRBD1|NA|TRBV6-5|TRBJ1-2
TGTGCCACAAACAGGGGCTATGGCTACACCTTC
CATNRGYGYTF
>NA|NA|TRBV5-1|TRBJ2-3
TGCGCCAGCAGCTTGAATGGGGATTACACAGATACGCAGTATTTT
CASSLNGDYTDTQYF
>NA|few|TRBV4-1|TRBJ1-2
TGCGCCAGCAGCCATCCGCCTGCAGGGGACTATGGCTACACCTTC
CASSHPPAGDYGYTF
>NA|NA|TRBV4-3|TRBJ2-1
TGCGCCAGCAGCCAAGATCACAGAGGGGACTACAATGAGCAGTTCTTC
CASSQDHRGDYNEQFF
>NA|NA|TRBV5-1|TRBJ2-1
TGCGCCAGCAGCTTGGTTCCAGACTCATACAATGAGCAGTTCTTC
CASSLVPDSYNEQFF
>TRBD1|NA|TRBV25-1|TRBJ2-7
TGTGCCAGCAGACAGGGGGCGGGCTACGAGCAGTACTTC
CASRQGAGYEQYF
>TRBD1|NA|TRBV6-5|TRBJ2-1
TGTGCCAGCAGTGTTGCTTCGACAGGGGGATGGTTCTTC
CASSVASTGGWFF
>NA|few|TRBV18|TRBJ1-5
TGTGCCAGCTCCCTCGGGGCAGGGCATCAGCCCCAGCATTTT
CASSLGAGHQPQHF
>NA|NA|TRBV11-2|TRBJ1-5
TGTGCCAGCAGCTTAGATCGGGGGGATCAGCCCCAGCATTTT
CASSLDRGDQPQHF
>NA|NA|TRBV6-6|TRBJ2-3
TGTGCCAGCAAGGACATCTTTTTATCCCCAGATACGCAGTATTTT
CASKDIFLSPDTQYF
>TRBD1|NA|TRBV2|TRBJ1-5
TGTGCCAGCTGGACAGGTCGGGGTGGTCAGCCCCAGCATTTT
CASWTGRGGQPQHF